The 25 T cell receptor beta chains below come from one sample, sequenced in a study of spatial heterogeneity in lung cancer. TCRdb re-called the 5' RACE reads with MiXCR, one entry per CDR3 protein. The profile covers some 41,000 distinct CDR3 sequences, with about 11% appearing a single time and 17% taken by the ten largest. Time point here: blood at routine non-recurrence follow-up after resection. The sample here was PBMCs, taken at follow-up. The receptors shown here come from a female donor with early-stage non-small cell lung cancer.

This chain connects TRBV5-4 to TRBJ2-4; D tentatively fits TRBD1 or TRBD2 (5 bases each). The CDR3 extends over 15 amino acids. V gave up 0 bases and J gave up 6 bases, with 13 bases separating them. CDR1 SGHNT and CDR2 YYREEE come from the germline V gene (reference sequence). The CDR3 sequence is CASSLEGAGRNIQYF. DNA of the CDR3: TGTGCCAGCAGCTTGGAAGGCGCAGGGAGAAACATTCAGTACTTC.

Of note for this clonotype: A much more abundant neighbour one base away suggests this may be a read error. V gene TRBV5-4 combines with J gene TRBJ1-3; perhaps TRBD1 as D (5 bases). The CDR3 runs to 13 residues. Germline-derived CDR1 and CDR2 are SGHNT and YYREEE (reference sequence). This CDR3 reads CPSSSGPGNTIYF. In DNA, the CDR3 is TGTCCCAGCAGCTCGGGACCGGGAAACACCATATATTTT.

The CDR3 here is CSAVARDRGGETQYF. The CDR3, as DNA: TGCAGTGCTGTCGCCCGGGACAGGGGGGGAGAGACCCAGTACTTC. The chain recombines TRBV20-1 with TRBJ2-5; the match to TRBD1 covers 11 bases. The germline gives CDR1 DFQATT, CDR2 SNEGSKA (reference sequence). V lost 5 bases and J lost 4; bases outside the gene matches: 9. The length of the CDR3 is 15 residues.

By frequency in the sample, this clonotype is medium-sized. This chain uses TRBV6-6 with TRBJ2-3, with D possibly being TRBD2 (7 bases). V lost 4 bases, J lost 1 base, and 18 bases lay in between. Per the germline V gene, CDR1 is MNHNY and CDR2 is SVGAGI (reference sequence). The CDR3 consists of 17 residues. CDR3 DNA: TGTGCCAGCAGTTTAACGGCTCGGGGGGCCGGCACAGATACGCAGTATTTT. Its translation is CASSLTARGAGTDTQYF.

The sample holds many counts of this clonotype. The rearrangement joins TRBV7-2 to TRBJ2-7; TRBD2 aligns across 7 bases. V lost 5 bases and J lost 6; bases outside the gene matches: 7. Germline CDR1 SGHTA, CDR2 FQGNSA. CDR3 length: 13 residues. CDR3 sequence: CASSLAGGGEQYF. DNA for the CDR3: TGTGCCAGCAGCCTTGCGGGCGGGGGCGAGCAGTACTTC.

The sample holds many counts of this clonotype. The chain combines TRBV27 with TRBJ1-1; D perhaps matches TRBD1 (6 bases). CDR1 and CDR2 (germline): MNHEY, SMNVEV (reference sequence). This CDR3 contains 14 residues. V lost 8 bases and J lost 6, with 19 bases in between. The CDR3 nucleotides read TGTGCCAGCCGACCAACAGGGTTTCTCGCTGAAGCTTTCTTT. Translation gives CASRPTGFLAEAFF.

The sample holds many counts of this clonotype. V usage is TRBV3-1 and J usage is TRBJ2-4; D uncertain. This CDR3 comprises 12 residues. Trimming took off 0 bases at V and 15 bases at J, with 12 bases between the two ends. CDR1 is LGHDT and CDR2 is YNNKEL in the germline V gene (reference sequence). The CDR3 DNA is TGTGCCAGCAGCCAAGATCAGGAGACAACGTACTTC. Its translation is CASSQDQETTYF.

The genes are TRBV13 and TRBJ2-1; D possibly corresponds to TRBD2 (6 bases). The CDR3 runs to 15 residues. Per the germline V gene, CDR1 is PRHDT and CDR2 is FYEKMQ (reference sequence). Trimming cost V 3 bases and J 5 bases, with 14 bases left between them. DNA for the CDR3: TGTGCCAGCAGCTTGGTCGCGGGGCCCCACAATGAGCAGTTCTTC. Translated, it gives CASSLVAGPHNEQFF. Variable domain in full (rest from reference TRBV13 and TRBJ2-1): AAGVIQSPRHLIKEKRETATLKCYPIPRHDTVYWYQQGPGQDPQFLISFYEKMQSDKGSIPDRFSAQQFSDYHSELNMSSLELGDSALYFCASSLVAGPHNEQFFGPGTRLTVL.

This clonotype was observed many times. V is TRBV28 and J is TRBJ1-5, with 9 bases lining up with TRBD1. The germline CDR1 and CDR2 sequences are MDHEN and SYDVKM. With V trimmed by 6 bases and J by 6 bases, 6 bases remained unmatched. This CDR3 spans 14 amino acids. CDR3 protein: CASRDRGPGQPQHF. The CDR3 DNA is TGTGCCAGCAGGGACAGGGGACCGGGTCAGCCCCAGCATTTT.

This clonotype was detected a few times. This sequence joins TRBV4-3 and TRBJ2-2, with no clear D. V was trimmed by 4 bases and J by 1 base, leaving 4 bases between them. Germline V CDR1 and CDR2: LGHNA, YSLEER. The CDR3 has 13 residues. The CDR3 spells CASSRENTGELFF. CDR3 bases: TGCGCCAGCAGCCGAGAGAACACCGGGGAGCTGTTTTTT.

The genes are TRBV7-9 and TRBJ2-5, with D unresolved. The V gene's germline CDR1 is SEHNR and CDR2 FQNEAQ (reference sequence). V was shortened by 4 bases and J by 5 bases, with 8 bases between the two germline ends. The CDR3 contains 12 residues. The DNA of the CDR3 is TGTGCCAGCAGCTCTGGTGGCGAGACCCAGTACTTC. This encodes CASSSGGETQYF.

This clonotype occurred many times. V gene TRBV20-1 combines with J gene TRBJ2-7; D not certain. The CDR3 sequence is 15 residues long. V was cut by 3 bases and J by 1 base, with 16 bases left in between. Germline V lookup: CDR1 DFQATT, CDR2 SNEGSKA (reference sequence). The CDR3 DNA follows: TGCAGTGCTAGTACCCCGACATTGATTTCCTACGAGCAGTACTTC. Protein sequence: CSASTPTLISYEQYF.

This clonotype was recorded at least ten times. The chain carries TRBV28 and TRBJ2-1; TRBD1 might be the D (5 bases). The CDR3 extends over 14 amino acids. With 5 bases removed from V and 6 bases from J, the gap between germline ends came to 14 bases. Germline V gene lookup returns CDR1 MDHEN and CDR2 SYDVKM. The CDR3 region is CASSEPLGVNEQFF. CDR3 nucleotides: TGTGCCAGCAGTGAACCTTTAGGGGTCAATGAGCAGTTCTTC. Together with reference TRBV28 and TRBJ2-1, the CDR3 gives the full variable domain: DVKVTQSSRYLVKRTGEKVFLECVQDMDHENMFWYRQDPGLGLRLIYFSYDVKMKEKGDIPEGYSVSREKKERFSLILESASTNQTSMYLCASSEPLGVNEQFFGPGTRLTVL.

This clonotype was seen only a few times. The chain is built from TRBV25-1 and TRBJ2-7, with D unresolved. Between the trimmed V and J ends, which lost 8 bases and 2 bases, there was a span of 10 bases. Germline assignment: CDR1 MGHDK and CDR2 SYGVNS. The CDR3 extends over 12 amino acids. This CDR3 reads CASGESAYEQYF. The DNA of the CDR3 is TGTGCCAGCGGGGAATCAGCCTACGAGCAGTACTTC.

This clonotype was counted at least ten times. V usage is TRBV29-1 and J usage is TRBJ2-3; possibly TRBD2 for D (5 bases). The ends were cut back, 3 bases at V and 0 bases at J, with 19 bases in the middle. Germline CDR1 SQVTM, CDR2 ANQGSEA. The CDR3 totals 17 residues. This CDR3 is CSVDREGSVSSTDTQYF. In DNA, the CDR3 is TGCAGCGTTGATCGTGAGGGTAGCGTTTCTAGCACAGATACGCAGTATTTT.

This clonotype was observed a few times. The V gene is TRBV5-1, the J gene TRBJ1-3; tentatively, D is TRBD1 (5 bases). Looked up from germline, CDR1 is SGHRS and CDR2 is YFSETQ. This CDR3 spans 16 amino acids. Trimming removed 1 base at V and 2 bases at J, with 13 bases between. CDR3 in amino acids: CASSLTGGVAGNTIYF. CDR3 nucleotide sequence: TGCGCCAGCAGCTTGACTGGGGGAGTGGCTGGAAACACCATATATTTT.

In this sample, this clonotype turned up a few times. V is TRBV7-2 and J is TRBJ1-1; 11 bases match TRBD1. Germline assignment: CDR1 SGHTA and CDR2 FQGNSA. The V and J ends lost 5 bases and 4 bases, in that order; junction bases with no gene match: 9. The CDR3 totals 16 residues. CDR3 in DNA: TGTGCCAGCAGCCATATTCCGGGACAGGGGGTCACTGAAGCTTTCTTT. It codes for CASSHIPGQGVTEAFF.

This clonotype occurred many times. This chain connects TRBV28 to TRBJ2-7; D is perhaps TRBD1 (6 bases). The ends were cut back, 5 bases at V and 3 bases at J, with 14 bases in the middle. The V gene's germline CDR1 is MDHEN and CDR2 SYDVKM. This CDR3 has 14 amino acids. CDR3 DNA: TGTGCCAGCAGTCCTTCATGGACAGACTACGAGCAGTACTTC. It encodes CASSPSWTDYEQYF.

The J gene is TRBJ2-3, the V gene TRBV7-8; 8 bases are shared with TRBD2. The junction had 16 bases not matched to a gene; V was cut back by 4 bases and J by 7 bases. CDR1 is SGHVS and CDR2 is FQNEAQ in the germline V gene. CDR3 length: 17 amino acids. CDR3 coding DNA: TGTGCCAGCAGCTCTAGGGCAGGGCAGCGGGGGAGTAATACGCAGTATTTT. Translation gives CASSSRAGQRGSNTQYF.

The chain links TRBV29-1 to TRBJ2-4; TRBD1 or TRBD2 may be the D gene (6 bases each). Germline lookup yields CDR1 SQVTM and CDR2 ANQGSEA. V lost 4 bases and J 6 bases, leaving 13 bases between the germline ends. This CDR3 has 13 residues. This CDR3 reads CSVVWTAGNIQYF. The CDR3 region has the DNA TGCAGCGTTGTTTGGACAGCGGGAAACATTCAGTACTTC.

This clonotype was counted a few times. The CDR3 DNA follows: TGCGCCAGCAGCCAAGAATTGGACAGATCGGGGCAGCCCCAGCATTTT. Protein sequence: CASSQELDRSGQPQHF. This rearrangement joins TRBV4-1 to TRBJ1-5, with D perhaps matching TRBD1 (6 bases). V shed 0 bases and J shed 7 bases, with 16 bases lying between them. The CDR3 loop spans 16 amino acids. CDR1 is MGHRA and CDR2 is YSYEKL in the germline V gene.

This clonotype was detected ten times or more. This sequence joins TRBV12-3 or TRBV12-4 and TRBJ2-3, with 10 bases that match TRBD2. The CDR3 sequence is 14 residues long. The trim removed 6 bases at V and 8 bases at J, leaving 8 bases unmatched. The CDR3 sequence is CASSQTPSGGTQYF. The DNA for the CDR3 is TGTGCCAGCAGCCAAACCCCTAGCGGGGGTACGCAGTATTTT.

The chain is built from TRBV18 and TRBJ2-3, with 11 bases aligning to TRBD2. CDR3 length: 18 residues. Looked up from germline, CDR1 is KGHSH and CDR2 is LQKENI. The V gene end was trimmed by 0 bases and the J gene end by 7 bases; junction bases not matched to a gene: 12. This chain's CDR3 is CASSPPGPGLAETNTQYF. The CDR3 DNA reads as TGTGCCAGCTCACCACCTGGTCCGGGACTAGCGGAAACTAATACGCAGTATTTT.

Ten or more counts support this clonotype. This chain links TRBV6-6 with TRBJ2-3; TRBD2 agrees at 9 bases. Germline values: CDR1 MNHNY, CDR2 SVGAGI (reference sequence). The CDR3 has 16 amino acids. J lost 1 base, V lost 3 bases, and 5 bases had no gene match. As DNA, the CDR3 is TGTGCCAGCAGTTATCAACGGACTAGCGGCACAGATACGCAGTATTTT. Protein product: CASSYQRTSGTDTQYF.

This clonotype was recorded many times. The chain employs TRBV3-1 and TRBJ2-1; 12 bases agree with TRBD2. V gave up 4 bases and J gave up 3 bases; unmatched junction bases: 10. Germline CDR1 and CDR2: LGHDT and YNNKEL (reference sequence). The CDR3 runs to 18 residues. The CDR3 loop reads CASSPERTSGGYYNEQFF. The CDR3 nucleotides read TGTGCCAGCAGCCCGGAAAGAACTAGCGGGGGGTACTACAATGAGCAGTTCTTC.